This T cell receptor beta chain came from a study of T cell responses to AZD1222 COVID-19 vaccine. Study observations and caveats: There were vaccine-associated CD4 TCRs across spike, dominant at 160-218 and 743-854. Clonal diversity was possibly underestimated, and white British individuals and females predominated among donors. None of the repertoires were sampled until the peak T cell response had passed.

About this clone itself: Its antigen remains unknown. Other DNA sequences from this sample encode an identical CDR3 as well.

The assay was immunoSEQ multiplex PCR, and TCRdb's table has in-frame clones only and misses some. This sample carries about 120,000 clones, about 92% of them seen once, and the ten largest clones take 4% to 6%. The V gene's germline CDR1 is KGHSH and CDR2 LQKENI. Trimming stripped 5 bases from V and 0 bases from J, with 5 bases between. This CDR3 has 14 residues. The material sequenced was peripheral blood, taken 28 days after the second AZD1222 dose. The chain has TRBV18 and TRBJ1-6; the D is unclear. The receptor was isolated from an adult who received the AZD1222 COVID-19 vaccine. The CDR3 nucleotides are TGTGCCAGCTCAGGGGACTCCTATAATTCACCCCTCCACTTT. Translated: CASSGDSYNSPLHF.